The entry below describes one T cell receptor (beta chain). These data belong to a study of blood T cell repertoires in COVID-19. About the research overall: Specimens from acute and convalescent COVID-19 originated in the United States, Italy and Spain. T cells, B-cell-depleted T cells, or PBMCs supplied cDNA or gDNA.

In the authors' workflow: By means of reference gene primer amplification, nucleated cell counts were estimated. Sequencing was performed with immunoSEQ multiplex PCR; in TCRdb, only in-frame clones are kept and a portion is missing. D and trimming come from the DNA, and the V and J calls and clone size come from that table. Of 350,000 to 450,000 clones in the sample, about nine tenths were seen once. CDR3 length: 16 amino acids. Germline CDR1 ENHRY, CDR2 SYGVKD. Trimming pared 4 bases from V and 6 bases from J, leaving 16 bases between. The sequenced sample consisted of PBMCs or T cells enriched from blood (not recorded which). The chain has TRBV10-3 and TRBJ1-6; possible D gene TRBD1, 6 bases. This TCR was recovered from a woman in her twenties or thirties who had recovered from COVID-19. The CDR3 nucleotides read TGTGCCATCAGTGTTCAACAGGGAACGCCTAATTCACCCCTCCACTTT. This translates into CAISVQQGTPNSPLHF.